What follows describes a single TCR beta chain. Its antigen remains unidentified. TCRdb called the reads again in MiXCR, with one record for every CDR3 protein. The repertoire holds roughly 990,000 distinct CDR3 sequences, with 30% to 40% as singletons. These data originate in a study of T cell repertoires in cytomegalovirus infection. Looking at the study overall: Peptides in the study included HLA-C-restricted and HLA-B-restricted CMV epitopes. In public TCR beta signatures, there were indications of both CMV infection and matching HLA type. Findings and limits, study-wide: In two of eight donors, the top clonotype was HLA-C-restricted CMV-specific. Carriers of CMV plus the relevant HLA were identified by cumulative public TCR beta family frequency.

The CDR3 covers 18 residues. V dropped 3 bases and J dropped 0 bases, with 16 bases sitting between them. The germline V gene has CDR1 SGHKS and CDR2 YYEKEE (reference sequence). Sequenced material: cultured CD8+ T cells from PBMCs, taken from culture after CMV antigen stimulation. The chain carries TRBV5-5 and TRBJ1-6; the D is unclear. The sequence came from a human donor in good health (CMV status not recorded). Some clones in this sample may be carry-over from other donors' samples. CDR3 region: CASSSRESISSYNSPLHF. CDR3 sequence (DNA): TGTGCCAGCAGCTCTAGGGAATCGATAAGCTCCTATAATTCACCCCTCCACTTT. Using reference TRBV5-5 and TRBJ1-6 for the parts outside the CDR3, the full variable domain is DAGVTQSPTHLIKTRGQQVTLRCSPISGHKSVSWYQQVLGQGPQFIFQYYEKEERGRGNFPDRFSARQFPNYSSELNVNALLLGDSALYLCASSSRESISSYNSPLHFGNGTRLTVT.